Listed here are 23 T cell receptor beta chains from one sample, sequenced in a study of blood T cell repertoires in COVID-19. TCRdb's table, derived via immunoSEQ multiplex PCR, lists solely in-frame clones and lacks some. The sample lists about 260,000 clones; nearly 90% were seen once. The sample comprised peripheral blood. These receptor sequences come from a human donor in a cohort sampled during active COVID-19.

This clone was found once. This chain uses TRBV4-1 with TRBJ2-5; 8 nucleotides agree with TRBD1. Germline CDR1 reads MGHRA; CDR2 reads YSYEKL. Trimming removed 3 bases from V and 5 bases from J; junction bases left unmatched: 5. The CDR3 has 14 amino acids. The CDR3 sequence: CASSHRQGLETQYF. CDR3 coding DNA: TGCGCCAGCAGCCACCGACAGGGGTTGGAGACCCAGTACTTC.

The chain is built from TRBV7-9 and TRBJ2-5; a possible D gene is TRBD2 (5 bases). Trimming shortened V by 5 bases and J by 4 bases, and 14 bases separated the two germline ends. CDR3 length: 14 residues. Germline assignment: CDR1 SEHNR and CDR2 FQNEAQ (reference sequence). CDR3 sequence reads: CASSALLAAETQYF. The CDR3 DNA reads as TGTGCCAGCAGCGCCCTCCTAGCAGCAGAGACCCAGTACTTC.

The chain has TRBV7-3 and TRBJ1-1; 11 nucleotides align to TRBD1. Trimming at V came to 3 bases and at J to 4 bases, leaving 10 bases not matched to a gene. The germline gives CDR1 SGHTA, CDR2 FQGTGA. The CDR3 has 17 amino acids. DNA of the CDR3: TGTGCCAGCAGCTTCAGACGGACAGGGGGCAATTTCACTGAAGCTTTCTTT. This gives the protein CASSFRRTGGNFTEAFF.

The genes are TRBV6-6 and TRBJ2-7; 9 bases agree with TRBD2. J was trimmed by 7 bases and V by 6 bases; bases with no gene match: 13. This CDR3 contains 15 residues. Germline V lookup: CDR1 MNHNY, CDR2 SVGAGI (reference sequence). CDR3 region: CASRHLSGGPGEQYF. The CDR3 region has the DNA TGTGCCAGCAGACATTTGAGCGGGGGGCCGGGGGAGCAGTACTTC.

The rearrangement joins TRBV11-3 to TRBJ1-1, with 8 positions matching TRBD1. The trim removed 7 bases at V and 3 bases at J, leaving 4 bases unmatched. This CDR3 comprises 13 residues. Per the germline V gene, CDR1 is SGHNT and CDR2 is YENEEA. The CDR3: CASNQDRDTEAFF. In DNA form, the CDR3 reads TGTGCCAGCAACCAGGACAGGGACACTGAAGCTTTCTTT. Using reference TRBV11-3 and TRBJ1-1 for the parts outside the CDR3, the full variable domain is EAGVVQSPRYKIIEKKQPVAFWCNPISGHNTLYWYLQNLGQGPELLIRYENEEAVDDSQLPKDRFSAERLKGVDSTLKIQPAELGDSAVYLCASNQDRDTEAFFGQGTRLTVV.

CDR3 protein: CASSTSSRYEQYF. The DNA of the CDR3 is TGTGCCAGTAGTACGAGTTCTCGCTACGAGCAGTACTTC. The chain carries TRBV19 and TRBJ2-7; no clear D gene. This CDR3 has 13 amino acids. V was shortened by 4 bases and J by 3 bases, with 10 bases between the two germline ends. Germline CDR1 reads LNHDA; CDR2 reads SQIVND (reference sequence). The complete variable domain, with remaining parts taken from reference TRBV19 and TRBJ2-7, reads DGGITQSPKYLFRKEGQNVTLSCEQNLNHDAMYWYRQDPGQGLRLIYYSQIVNDFQKGDIAEGYSVSREKKESFPLTVTSAQKNPTAFYLCASSTSSRYEQYFGPGTRLTVT.

This clone was seen just once. The genes are TRBV18 and TRBJ1-1; TRBD1 matches at 8 bases. The germline gives CDR1 KGHSH, CDR2 LQKENI. V trimming: 4 bases; J trimming: 7 bases; junction bases outside the gene matches: 5. This CDR3 comprises 13 residues. Written as DNA, the CDR3 is TGTGCCAGCTCACTCAAAACAGGGGGTGAAGCTTTCTTT. This translates into CASSLKTGGEAFF.

This rearrangement joins TRBV10-3 to TRBJ2-3; 7 bases match TRBD1. This CDR3 has 14 residues. J gave up 0 bases and V 11 bases, and 8 bases lay outside the gene matches. CDR1 and CDR2 from the germline V gene are ENHRY and SYGVKD. CDR3 amino acids: CAVHRGFSTDTQYF. The DNA for the CDR3 is TGTGCCGTCCACAGGGGATTTAGCACAGATACGCAGTATTTT.

This clone was detected a few times. The chain is built from TRBV7-9 and TRBJ1-5, with D unclear. V lost 3 bases and J 3 bases, leaving 9 bases between the germline ends. Germline V lookup: CDR1 SEHNR, CDR2 FQNEAQ (reference sequence). There are 14 residues in the CDR3. This CDR3 is CASSFPGPNQPQHF. The DNA for the CDR3 is TGTGCCAGCAGCTTCCCGGGTCCCAATCAGCCCCAGCATTTT.

J is TRBJ1-2 and V is TRBV6-5; 8 positions agree with TRBD1. Trimming removed 0 bases from V and 7 bases from J; junction bases left unmatched: 7. The CDR3 loop spans 15 amino acids. Germline loops: CDR1 MNHEY, CDR2 SVGAGI. The CDR3 reads CASSYSTGEGGGYTF. The CDR3 DNA sequence: TGTGCCAGCAGTTACTCGACAGGGGAAGGGGGTGGCTACACCTTC.

This chain uses TRBV7-6 with TRBJ2-7; TRBD2 matches 10 bases. The V segment lost 5 bases and the J segment 5 bases; nucleotides outside the gene matches: 21. The germline gives CDR1 SGHVS, CDR2 FNYEAQ. The CDR3 covers 19 residues. Here the CDR3 reads CASSPRGPSGRGLTNEQYF. CDR3 coding DNA: TGTGCCAGCAGCCCTAGGGGGCCTAGCGGGAGAGGGCTAACGAACGAGCAGTACTTC.

CDR3 amino acids: CASSLGLNEQFF. CDR3 DNA: TGTGCCAGCAGCTTAGGGCTCAATGAGCAGTTCTTC. The chain links TRBV7-9 to TRBJ2-1; D call uncertain. The V and J ends lost 1 base and 6 bases respectively, with 4 bases between them. The CDR3 runs 12 residues. The V gene's germline CDR1 is SEHNR and CDR2 FQNEAQ (reference sequence).

V and J are TRBV7-9 and TRBJ2-2, with TRBD1 identical over 7 bases. After removal of 5 bases from V and 4 bases from J, the junction contained 10 bases not matched to a gene. Germline lookup yields CDR1 SEHNR and CDR2 FQNEAQ (reference sequence). This CDR3 is built from 16 residues. The chain's CDR3 is CASSHPTGKGTGELFF. The CDR3 region has the DNA TGTGCCAGCAGCCATCCGACAGGGAAGGGCACCGGGGAGCTGTTTTTT. The full variable domain, completed using reference TRBV7-9 and TRBJ2-2, is DTGVSQNPRHKITKRGQNVTFRCDPISEHNRLYWYRQTLGQGPEFLTYFQNEAQLEKSRLLSDRFSAERPKGSFSTLEIQRTEQGDSAMYLCASSHPTGKGTGELFFGEGSRLTVL.

In its sample, this clone was seen a few times. The chain links TRBV9 to TRBJ2-6, with D possibly TRBD1 on 5 matching bases. This CDR3 is built from 17 residues. The V gene's germline CDR1 is SGDLS and CDR2 YYNGEE. Trimming removed 4 bases from V and 0 bases from J, with 14 bases in between. CDR3 in DNA: TGTGCCAGCAGCCCCCAGGGCTACACCTCTGGGGCCAACGTCCTGACTTTC. The encoded protein is CASSPQGYTSGANVLTF.

This clone was found once. The V gene is TRBV12-3 or TRBV12-4, the J gene TRBJ2-3; D is possibly TRBD2 (6 bases). The CDR3 loop spans 13 amino acids. V dropped 5 bases and J dropped 12 bases, with 18 bases sitting between them. CDR3 residues: CASSAGGPLLQYF. In DNA, the CDR3 is TGTGCCAGCAGTGCCGGAGGGCCCCTATTACAGTATTTT.

The DNA for the CDR3 is TGTGCCAGCAGACCCCTAGCGGGAGGGTTAAAGCAGTACTTC. As protein: CASRPLAGGLKQYF. V and J are TRBV27 and TRBJ2-7; 12 positions agree with TRBD2. CDR1 MNHEY and CDR2 SMNVEV come from the germline V gene (reference sequence). The CDR3 totals 14 residues. The ends lost 6 bases at V and 8 bases at J; junction bases unmatched: 8.

This clone came up a few times. This rearrangement joins TRBV30 to TRBJ1-6; D gene ambiguous. From germline, CDR1 is GTSNPN and CDR2 SVGIG (reference sequence). This CDR3 is built from 12 residues. The ends were cut back, 4 bases at V and 9 bases at J, with 10 bases in the middle. CDR3 sequence reads: CAWTWSGSPLHF. CDR3 sequence (DNA): TGTGCCTGGACCTGGAGTGGTTCACCCCTCCACTTT.

This chain connects TRBV6-5 to TRBJ2-7; 9 bases map to TRBD1. The CDR3 contains 11 residues. Germline values: CDR1 MNHEY, CDR2 SVGAGI. With 6 bases clipped from V and 9 bases from J, the junction kept 3 bases outside the gene matches. This CDR3 reads CASRQGASQYF. Here the CDR3 DNA reads TGTGCCAGCAGACAGGGGGCTTCGCAGTACTTC.

This chain joins TRBV28 and TRBJ1-6, with D unclear. Germline lookup yields CDR1 MDHEN and CDR2 SYDVKM. The CDR3 runs 13 residues. Trimming pared 11 bases from V and 6 bases from J, leaving 14 bases between. The CDR3, as DNA: TGTGCCGGGAGATGGAGCCTTAATTCACCCCTCCACTTT. This sequence encodes CAGRWSLNSPLHF.

This clone was found once. V and J are TRBV9 and TRBJ2-1, with 7 bases fitting TRBD2. V shed 6 bases and J 7 bases; nucleotides not matched to a gene: 7. The CDR3 contains 13 residues. CDR1 is SGDLS, CDR2 YYNGEE, per germline. CDR3 sequence reads: CASNKRGQNEQFF. CDR3 coding DNA: TGTGCCAGCAATAAGCGGGGCCAGAATGAGCAGTTCTTC. Drawing the rest from reference TRBV9 and TRBJ2-1, the complete variable domain is DSGVTQTPKHLITATGQRVTLRCSPRSGDLSVYWYQQSLDQGLQFLIQYYNGEERAKGNILERFSAQQFPDLHSELNLSSLELGDSALYFCASNKRGQNEQFFGPGTRLTVL.

The chain links TRBV6-2 or TRBV6-3 to TRBJ2-1, with 7 bases lining up with TRBD1. Trimming at V came to 7 bases and at J to 6 bases, leaving 12 bases not matched to a gene. Germline values: CDR1 MNHEY, CDR2 SVGEGT. The CDR3 is 15 residues long. The CDR3 region has the DNA TGTGCCAGCACTTTCTCATCGGGACAGATCAATGAGCAGTTCTTC. Translation gives CASTFSSGQINEQFF.

The rearrangement uses TRBV7-9 and TRBJ1-2; tentative D call: TRBD1 (6 bases). There are 16 residues in the CDR3. Germline CDR1 is SEHNR and CDR2 is FQNEAQ (reference sequence). V was clipped by 0 bases and J by 4 bases, with 15 bases between them. The CDR3 sequence is CASSLAGGLVFYGYTF. The CDR3 DNA is TGTGCCAGCAGCTTAGCGGGGGGGCTGGTGTTCTATGGCTACACCTTC.

The rearrangement links TRBV28 to TRBJ1-3; D unclear. V shed 5 bases and J shed 0 bases, with 14 bases lying between them. The length of the CDR3 is 16 residues. Germline values: CDR1 MDHEN, CDR2 SYDVKM. For the CDR3, the DNA is TGTGCCAGCAGTATCCCTCTGCGCTTCTCTGGAAACACCATATATTTT. Translating it yields CASSIPLRFSGNTIYF.